Shown below are 9 T cell receptor beta chains from a single sample sequenced in a study of OX40 agonist ivuxolimab in advanced cancers. Clones were read by immunoSEQ multiplex PCR, and TCRdb kept only the in-frame ones, dropping some. This sample yields around 63,000 clones, of which roughly nine tenths are seen a single time; 10% to 14% belongs to the top ten. The source material was CD4+ or CD8+ T cells sorted from blood, sampled in a trial of the OX40 agonist ivuxolimab. The receptors shown here come from an adult with an advanced solid tumor such as melanoma, head and neck, liver or kidney cancer.

Concerning this clone itself: Germline is not matched at one junction end, which may reflect a read error. The J gene is TRBJ2-3, the V gene TRBV7-7, with D perhaps matching TRBD2 (6 bases). This CDR3 comprises 16 residues. From germline, CDR1 is SSHAT and CDR2 FNYEAQ (reference sequence). In DNA form, the CDR3 reads TGTGCTAGCAGCTTAGAGGCGGGATTTAGCACAGATACGCAGTATTTT. This gives the protein CASSLEAGFSTDTQYF.

The chain links TRBV11-2 to TRBJ1-6, with 7 bases lining up with TRBD1. V dropped 3 bases and J dropped 10; count of bases not matched to a gene: 6. Germline lookup yields CDR1 SGHAT and CDR2 FQNNGV. The CDR3 is 14 residues long. In DNA, the CDR3 is TGTGCCAGCAGCTTCAGGGGGAATAGATCACCCCTCCACTTT. It codes for CASSFRGNRSPLHF.

This chain links TRBV19 with TRBJ2-4; D may be TRBD2 (5 bases). Germline assignment: CDR1 LNHDA and CDR2 SQIVND (reference sequence). With 8 bases removed from V and 0 bases from J, the gap between germline ends came to 17 bases. The CDR3 covers 16 residues. For the CDR3, the DNA is TGTGCCAGTGCCCGAGGGCGAATGGGAGCCAAAAACATTCAGTACTTC. Its protein product is CASARGRMGAKNIQYF.

V is TRBV7-2 and J is TRBJ2-1, with TRBD2 identical over 13 bases. V was clipped by 5 bases and J by 7 bases; unmatched bases: 5. Germline V CDR1 and CDR2: SGHTA, FQGNSA. The CDR3 consists of 15 residues. The CDR3 DNA reads TGTGCCAGCAGCCCGGGACTAGCGGGATGGAATGAGCAGTTCTTC. As protein: CASSPGLAGWNEQFF.

This clone was observed once. This chain links TRBV19 with TRBJ1-2; D gene unclear. The V end was cut by 6 bases, the J end by 4 bases, with 12 bases between. The CDR3 length is 13 residues. Germline V gives CDR1 LNHDA, CDR2 SQIVND (reference sequence). This CDR3 is CASSLDATYGYTF. The CDR3 DNA reads as TGTGCCAGTAGCCTAGACGCCACCTATGGCTACACCTTC.

The chain combines TRBV4-1 with TRBJ2-7, with D possibly TRBD1 on 6 matching bases. Germline loops: CDR1 MGHRA, CDR2 YSYEKL. Trimming removed 6 bases at V and 2 bases at J, with 14 bases between. This CDR3 is 14 amino acids long. For the CDR3, the DNA is TGCGCCAGCAGTCCATGGACAGAGGCCTACGAGCAGTACTTC. Its translation: CASSPWTEAYEQYF.

The gene calls are TRBV7-3 and TRBJ2-3; 11 nucleotides align to TRBD2. Germline loops: CDR1 SGHTA, CDR2 FQGTGA. Trimming at V came to 6 bases and at J to 6 bases, leaving 8 bases not matched to a gene. This CDR3 has 15 amino acids. The CDR3 region has the DNA TGTGCCAGCAGTTCCGGGACTAGCGGTTATGATACGCAGTATTTT. Its translation: CASSSGTSGYDTQYF.

The genes are TRBV29-1 and TRBJ2-3, with 8 bases lining up with TRBD2. With 6 bases clipped from V and 0 bases from J, the junction kept 8 bases outside the gene matches. CDR1 and CDR2 (germline): SQVTM, ANQGSEA. This CDR3 comprises 15 residues. The CDR3: CSVAKLAASTDTQYF. The CDR3 DNA follows: TGCAGCGTCGCTAAACTAGCGGCTAGCACAGATACGCAGTATTTT.

The chain is built from TRBV20-1 and TRBJ2-5; TRBD2 aligns across 8 bases. This CDR3 is built from 11 residues. After removal of 2 bases from V and 9 bases from J, the junction contained 2 bases not matched to a gene. Germline CDR1 reads DFQATT; CDR2 reads SNEGSKA (reference sequence). CDR3 nucleotide sequence: TGCAGTGCTAGACTAGCGGGTTCCCAGTACTTC. Amino acids: CSARLAGSQYF.